This TCR beta chain is drawn from a study of OX40 agonist ivuxolimab in advanced cancers. The wider study: At around 81% male, the cohort had a mean age of approximately 60 years, ranging from roughly 20 to 79. Three patients got partial responses; one had hepatocellular carcinoma and two had cutaneous melanoma.

Worth noting for this clone: Its target is not known.

Looked up from germline, CDR1 is SGHRS and CDR2 is YFSETQ. V was shortened by 0 bases and J by 5 bases, with 6 bases between the two germline ends. The CDR3 length is 14 residues. Study outcomes and limitations: With doses of 0.1 to 3.0 mg/kg, CD4+ and CD8+ blood T cells had undergone clonal expansion by week 6. People who partly responded at 0.1-3.0 mg/kg had some of the least clonal expansion seen.

Measured with immunoSEQ multiplex PCR; TCRdb has only the in-frame clones, and not every one. The sample lists 95,000 to 150,000 clones, 93% occurring once. The sequence was collected from an adult with an advanced solid tumor such as melanoma, head and neck, liver or kidney cancer. The sample here was CD4+ or CD8+ T cells sorted from blood, taken in a trial of the OX40 agonist ivuxolimab. The chain is built from TRBV5-1 and TRBJ1-6; no clear D gene. The CDR3 protein is CASSLGPDNSPLHF. In DNA form, the CDR3 reads TGCGCCAGCAGCTTGGGACCTGATAATTCACCCCTCCACTTT.